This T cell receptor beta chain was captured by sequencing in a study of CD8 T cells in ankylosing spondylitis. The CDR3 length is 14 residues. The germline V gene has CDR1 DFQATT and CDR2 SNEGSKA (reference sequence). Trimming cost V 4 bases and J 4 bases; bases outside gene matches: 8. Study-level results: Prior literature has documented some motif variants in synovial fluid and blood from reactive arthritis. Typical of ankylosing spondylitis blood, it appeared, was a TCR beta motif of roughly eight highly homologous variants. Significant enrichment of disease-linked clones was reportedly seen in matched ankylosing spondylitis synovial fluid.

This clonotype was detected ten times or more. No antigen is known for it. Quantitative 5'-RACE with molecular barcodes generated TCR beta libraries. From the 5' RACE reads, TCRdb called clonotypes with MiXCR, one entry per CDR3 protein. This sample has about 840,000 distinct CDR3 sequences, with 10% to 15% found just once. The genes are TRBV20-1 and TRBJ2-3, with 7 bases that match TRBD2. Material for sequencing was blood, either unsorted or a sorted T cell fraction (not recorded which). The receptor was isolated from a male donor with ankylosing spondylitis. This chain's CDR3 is CSATGTTQADTQYF. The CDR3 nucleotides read TGCAGTGCTACCGGGACTACTCAGGCAGATACGCAGTATTTT.